The 3 T cell receptor beta chains listed next were all sequenced from one sample in a study of T cells in Graves' hyperthyroidism and ophthalmopathy. RNA transcripts provided the source from which TCR beta CDR3 regions were amplified. TCR CDR3 regions were first amplified by RT-PCR with HTBI primers. TCRdb independently ran MiXCR on the multiplex PCR reads; one entry per CDR3 protein. This sample yields roughly 740,000 distinct CDR3 sequences, of which roughly 17% are seen a single time; roughly 8% belongs to the top ten. The sequencing sample was made of blood. Receptors originate from a young man with Graves' hyperthyroidism.

This sequence joins TRBV9 and TRBJ2-6; D is uncertain. This CDR3 region has 15 residues. The V end lost 0 bases, the J end lost 1 base, and 5 bases lay between the germline ends. Germline V CDR1 and CDR2: SGDLS, YYNGEE. CDR3 nucleotides: TGTGCCAGCAGCGTAGTGGGGTCTGGGGCCAACGTCCTGACTTTC. It codes for CASSVVGSGANVLTF.

This clonotype was counted many times. The chain carries TRBV25-1 and TRBJ1-1; tentatively, D is TRBD1 (6 bases). V was pared by 3 bases and J by 2 bases, with 13 bases between. The germline gives CDR1 MGHDK, CDR2 SYGVNS. CDR3 length equals 15 residues. DNA of the CDR3: TGTGCCAGCAGTGAGATCGGACAGCCCAACACTGAAGCTTTCTTT. Its protein product is CASSEIGQPNTEAFF.

This clonotype turned up a few times. J is TRBJ2-1 and V is TRBV4-1, with 8 bases lining up with TRBD2. CDR3 length: 17 amino acids. Germline V gene data show CDR1 as MGHRA and CDR2 as YSYEKL. J lost 2 bases, V lost 0 bases, and 6 bases had no gene match. In DNA, the CDR3 is TGCGCCAGCAGCCAAGAATCGAGCGGGAGAACCTACAATGAGCAGTTCTTC. It specifies CASSQESSGRTYNEQFF.